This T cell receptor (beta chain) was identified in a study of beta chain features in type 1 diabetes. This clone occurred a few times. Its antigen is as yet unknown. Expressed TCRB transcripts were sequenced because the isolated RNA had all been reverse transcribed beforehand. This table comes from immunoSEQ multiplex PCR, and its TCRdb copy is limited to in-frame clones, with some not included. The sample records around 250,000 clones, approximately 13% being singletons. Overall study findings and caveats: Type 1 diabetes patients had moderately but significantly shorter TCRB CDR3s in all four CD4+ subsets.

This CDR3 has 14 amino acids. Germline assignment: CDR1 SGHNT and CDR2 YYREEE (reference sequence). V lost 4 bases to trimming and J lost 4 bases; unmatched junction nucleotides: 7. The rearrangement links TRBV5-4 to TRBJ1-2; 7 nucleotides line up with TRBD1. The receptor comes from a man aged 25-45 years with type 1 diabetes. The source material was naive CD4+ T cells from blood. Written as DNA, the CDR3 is TGTGCCAGCAGCCTCCCGGGACAGCTCTATGGCTACACCTTC. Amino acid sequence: CASSLPGQLYGYTF.